A single sample is the source of the 8 T cell receptor beta chains below, sequenced in a study of blood T cell repertoires in COVID-19. The table came from immunoSEQ multiplex PCR; TCRdb's copy has only in-frame clones and leaves some out. The repertoire holds approximately 110,000 clones, about 88% seen once, with 8.4% in the top ten. Sequenced: peripheral blood. These receptors came from a woman in her seventies who had recovered from COVID-19.

J is TRBJ2-5 and V is TRBV5-1; 9 bases align to TRBD2. From germline, CDR1 is SGHRS and CDR2 YFSETQ. The CDR3 length is 16 residues. The V gene end was trimmed by 4 bases and the J gene end by 0 bases; junction bases not matched to a gene: 7. This CDR3 reads CASSPEPSGNQETQYF. In DNA form, the CDR3 reads TGCGCCAGCAGCCCGGAACCTAGCGGGAACCAAGAGACCCAGTACTTC.

This rearrangement joins TRBV7-2 to TRBJ2-3; 10 bases are shared with TRBD2. There are 17 residues in the CDR3. The germline V gene encodes CDR1 SGHTA and CDR2 FQGNSA. V trimming: 5 bases; J trimming: 5 bases; junction bases outside the gene matches: 13. CDR3 DNA sequence: TGTGCCAGCAGCATTTCGGCTAGCGGGGGAAGGCGAGATACGCAGTATTTT. This sequence encodes CASSISASGGRRDTQYF.

The rearrangement joins TRBV19 to TRBJ2-3; weak D call: TRBD2 (5 bases). The CDR3 runs to 14 residues. The ends were cut back, 6 bases at V and 6 bases at J, with 16 bases in the middle. The germline V gene encodes CDR1 LNHDA and CDR2 SQIVND (reference sequence). The chain's CDR3 is CASSPPERGDTQYF. DNA of the CDR3: TGTGCCAGTAGCCCCCCAGAGCGCGGGGATACGCAGTATTTT.

Only one count was recorded for this clone. A junction end diverges from the germline sequence, so it may reflect a read error. The chain has TRBV7-7 and TRBJ2-5; TRBD2 matches at 14 bases. The germline V gene has CDR1 SSHAT and CDR2 FNYEAQ (reference sequence). The CDR3 loop spans 14 amino acids. The CDR3 DNA sequence: TGTGCTAGCAGCGAGGGACTAGCGGGGGTGACCCAGTACTTC. This translates into CASSEGLAGVTQYF.

The sample holds one count of this clone. The chain joins TRBV5-4 to TRBJ1-1; D gene uncertain. This CDR3 is built from 14 residues. V was trimmed by 0 bases and J by 1 base, leaving 7 bases between them. Germline V gene data show CDR1 as SGHNT and CDR2 as YYREEE (reference sequence). The CDR3 bases are TGTGCCAGCAGCTTGGCTGGCAGGAACACTGAAGCTTTCTTT. It yields the protein CASSLAGRNTEAFF.

The chain has TRBV28 and TRBJ2-5; D is uncertain. V lost 3 bases and J lost 5, with 7 bases in between. Germline V gene lookup returns CDR1 MDHEN and CDR2 SYDVKM. This CDR3 spans 12 amino acids. CDR3 bases: TGTGCCAGCAGTTTTTACCGGGAGACCCAGTACTTC. This sequence encodes CASSFYRETQYF.

A few counts support this clone. The chain joins TRBV15 to TRBJ1-5; 10 nucleotides line up with TRBD1. The ends lost 3 bases at V and 7 bases at J; junction bases unmatched: 9. CDR3 length: 16 residues. CDR1 is LNHNV, CDR2 YYDKDF, per germline (reference sequence). The CDR3 region is CATSRGAGDRGQPQHF. In nucleotides, the CDR3 is TGTGCCACCAGCAGGGGGGCCGGGGACAGGGGACAGCCCCAGCATTTT. Together with reference TRBV15 and TRBJ1-5, the CDR3 gives the full variable domain: DAMVIQNPRYQVTQFGKPVTLSCSQTLNHNVMYWYQQKSSQAPKLLFHYYDKDFNNEADTPDNFQSRRPNTSFCFLDIRSPGLGDTAMYLCATSRGAGDRGQPQHFGDGTRLSIL.

The chain couples TRBV5-1 to TRBJ2-7, with 9 bases lining up with TRBD1. The V segment lost 4 bases and the J segment 5 bases; nucleotides outside the gene matches: 13. The germline V gene has CDR1 SGHRS and CDR2 YFSETQ. This CDR3 region has 16 residues. The DNA for the CDR3 is TGCGCCAGCAGCCCTCCTGGGACAGGGCAAATGGACGAGCAGTACTTC. It encodes CASSPPGTGQMDEQYF.